These T cell receptor beta chains were read from a single sample in a study of T cells in Graves' hyperthyroidism and ophthalmopathy. One entry per CDR3 protein, called by TCRdb with MiXCR from the multiplex PCR reads. The sample contains roughly 720,000 distinct CDR3 sequences, roughly 17% of which appear only once. The sample comprised blood. Every receptor here comes from a man aged 50 to 59 with Graves' hyperthyroidism. Both conserved end residues are part of each CDR3.

CASKGGTGLYYEQYF	TRBV28	TRBJ2-7
CASSLRTSENEQFF	TRBV9	TRBJ2-1
CASSQDRTASYEQYF	TRBV4-1	TRBJ2-7
CASSSNAGFEQFF	TRBV7-2	TRBJ2-1
CAWSDIVGTIPYF	TRBV30	TRBJ2-5
CASTTSGRAWETQYF	TRBV6-2/TRBV6-3	TRBJ2-5
CASSPVDLFVTQYF	TRBV28	TRBJ2-5
CASILSTYTEAFF	TRBV6-1	TRBJ1-1
CASSPRLSNEQFF	TRBV7-9	TRBJ2-1
CASSSLGPTEAFF	TRBV7-3	TRBJ1-1
CASSDGQPQHF	TRBV2	TRBJ1-5
CASSPSATDRGYGYTF	TRBV19	TRBJ1-2
CASSTVAGHNEQFF	TRBV5-6	TRBJ2-1
CASSQDRHEQFF	TRBV3-1	TRBJ2-1
CASSEEGPSSYEQYF	TRBV6-1	TRBJ2-7
CSARIGAPSYEQYF	TRBV20-1	TRBJ2-7
CASSQLGNQPQHF	TRBV4-1	TRBJ1-5
CASSYDLNSPLHF	TRBV6-5	TRBJ1-6
CASSAGTVLTMQETQYF	TRBV9	TRBJ2-5
CASSLVQGATNEKLFF	TRBV11-2	TRBJ1-4
CASSIYEGISSYEQYF	TRBV19	TRBJ2-7
CACSEQGDQPKHF	TRBV30	TRBJ1-5
CASSSRIEKLFF	TRBV28	TRBJ1-4
CASRGQGIETQYF	TRBV9	TRBJ2-5
CASSQGILRGQYF	TRBV14	TRBJ2-7
CASSQDLLAGARSYNEQFF	TRBV3-1	TRBJ2-1
CASSLERWGASGEYQETQYF	TRBV11-2	TRBJ2-5
CASMTGNSGNTIYF	TRBV6-1	TRBJ1-3
CASSEGTSGSGEQFF	TRBV2	TRBJ2-1
CASSLRISSGANVLTF	TRBV5-1	TRBJ2-6
CASSVGSGLAVNEQFF	TRBV9	TRBJ2-1
CASSLHLGPYEQYF	TRBV11-2	TRBJ2-7
CASSQHQNTEAFF	TRBV4-3	TRBJ1-1
CASSGAGTVSYEQYF	TRBV25-1	TRBJ2-7
CATNRESFIQISYEQYF	TRBV15	TRBJ2-7
CASSSLGTQYF	TRBV27	TRBJ2-5
CASSLRQLEAFF	TRBV7-9	TRBJ1-1
CSARVGTRSDTQYF	TRBV20-1	TRBJ2-3
CASSYKQSNQPQHF	TRBV6-1	TRBJ1-5
CASSEADGNTEAFF	TRBV10-2	TRBJ1-1
CAWSAGTENQPQHF	TRBV30	TRBJ1-5
CASSLFWLSGRRSYNEQFF	TRBV7-8	TRBJ2-1
CASSLMLRRFEQYF	TRBV28	TRBJ2-7
CSVEIRQRYNEQFF	TRBV29-1	TRBJ2-1
CASSLTSGKPTTYEQYF	TRBV7-9	TRBJ2-7
CASSPGLARNTQYF	TRBV18	TRBJ2-3
CASMKGYEQYF	TRBV2	TRBJ2-7
CASSSWLLANNEQFF	TRBV7-9	TRBJ2-1
CASREQENEQFF	TRBV2	TRBJ2-1
CAWSPKDRVVQTQYF	TRBV30	TRBJ2-5
CASSQGPGQEYGYTF	TRBV3-1	TRBJ1-2